This TCR beta chain was identified during a study of blood T cell repertoires in COVID-19. The protocol was immunoSEQ multiplex PCR, while the TCRdb copy is restricted to in-frame clones and leaves out a portion. The sample gives about 400,000 clones, roughly 90% of which show up once; around 2% is in the top ten. The CDR3 covers 15 residues. Participants, 18 to 89 years old, spanned fewer than 25 US areas. This TCR derives from a woman aged 40 to 50 with acute COVID-19. The specimen was PBMCs or T cells enriched from blood (not recorded which). J is TRBJ2-7 and V is TRBV12-2; TRBD1 is the table's D call and was not checked against the DNA. TRBV12-2 represents a pseudogene. In DNA form, the CDR3 reads TGTGCAAGTCGCCCGCCCCGGACAGGTGGCTACGAGCAGTACTTC. This gives the protein CASRPPRTGGYEQYF.